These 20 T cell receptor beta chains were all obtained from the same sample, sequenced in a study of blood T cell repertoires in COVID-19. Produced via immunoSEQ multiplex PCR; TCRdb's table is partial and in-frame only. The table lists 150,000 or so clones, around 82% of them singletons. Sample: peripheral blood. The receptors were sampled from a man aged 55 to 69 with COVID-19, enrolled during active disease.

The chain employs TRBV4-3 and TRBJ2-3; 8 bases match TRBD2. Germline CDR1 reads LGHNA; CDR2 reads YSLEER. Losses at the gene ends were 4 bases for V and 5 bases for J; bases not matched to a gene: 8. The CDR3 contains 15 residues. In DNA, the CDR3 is TGCGCCAGCAGCCTACTAGCGGAGTCGGGAGATACGCAGTATTTT. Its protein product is CASSLLAESGDTQYF.

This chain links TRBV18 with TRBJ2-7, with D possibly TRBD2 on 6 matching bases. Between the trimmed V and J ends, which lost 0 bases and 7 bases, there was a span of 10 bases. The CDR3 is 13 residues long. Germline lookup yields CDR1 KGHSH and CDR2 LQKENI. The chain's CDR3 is CASSPPGTGEQYF. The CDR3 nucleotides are TGTGCCAGCTCACCACCCGGGACTGGTGAGCAGTACTTC.

CDR3 sequence (DNA): TGTGCCAGTAGTCGGGAAGGGACAGGCTCCACGATCTATGGCTACACCTTC. Protein sequence: CASSREGTGSTIYGYTF. V is TRBV19 and J is TRBJ1-2; TRBD1 agrees at 8 bases. Germline CDR1 is LNHDA and CDR2 is SQIVND (reference sequence). Unmatched junction bases numbered 15, after V lost 5 bases and J lost 4 bases. There are 17 residues in the CDR3. Filled out from reference TRBV19 and TRBJ1-2, the complete variable domain reads DGGITQSPKYLFRKEGQNVTLSCEQNLNHDAMYWYRQDPGQGLRLIYYSQIVNDFQKGDIAEGYSVSREKKESFPLTVTSAQKNPTAFYLCASSREGTGSTIYGYTFGSGTRLTVV.

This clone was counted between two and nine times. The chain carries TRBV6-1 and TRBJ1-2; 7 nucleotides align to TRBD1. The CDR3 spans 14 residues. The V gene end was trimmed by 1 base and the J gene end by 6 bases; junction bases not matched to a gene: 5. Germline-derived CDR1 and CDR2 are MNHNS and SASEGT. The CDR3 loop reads CASSEGRQGNGYTF. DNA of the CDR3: TGTGCCAGCAGTGAAGGCCGACAGGGAAATGGCTACACCTTC.

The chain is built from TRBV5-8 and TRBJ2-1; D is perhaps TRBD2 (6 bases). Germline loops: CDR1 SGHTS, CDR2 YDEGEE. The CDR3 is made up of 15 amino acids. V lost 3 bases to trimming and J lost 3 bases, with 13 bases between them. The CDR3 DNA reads TGTGCCAGCAGCTCCGCGGGGTCCTACTACAATGAGCAGTTCTTC. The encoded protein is CASSSAGSYYNEQFF.

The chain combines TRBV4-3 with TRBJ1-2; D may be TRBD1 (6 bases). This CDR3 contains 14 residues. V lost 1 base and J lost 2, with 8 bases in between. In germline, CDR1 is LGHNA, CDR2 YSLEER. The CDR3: CASSQVGANYGYTF. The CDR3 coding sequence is TGCGCCAGCAGCCAAGTGGGGGCAAACTATGGCTACACCTTC.

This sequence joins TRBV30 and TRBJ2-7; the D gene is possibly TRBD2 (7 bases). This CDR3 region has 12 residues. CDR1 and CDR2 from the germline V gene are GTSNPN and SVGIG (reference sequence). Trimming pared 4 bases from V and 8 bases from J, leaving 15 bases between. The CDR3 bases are TGTGCCTGGATATTAACCGGGGGGCAGCAGTACTTC. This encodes CAWILTGGQQYF.

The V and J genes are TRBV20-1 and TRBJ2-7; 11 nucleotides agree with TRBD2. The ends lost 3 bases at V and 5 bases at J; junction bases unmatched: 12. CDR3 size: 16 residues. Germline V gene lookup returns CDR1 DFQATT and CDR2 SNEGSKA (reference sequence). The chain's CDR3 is CSASTFLAGGFNEQYF. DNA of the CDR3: TGCAGTGCTAGTACCTTCCTAGCGGGAGGATTCAACGAGCAGTACTTC.

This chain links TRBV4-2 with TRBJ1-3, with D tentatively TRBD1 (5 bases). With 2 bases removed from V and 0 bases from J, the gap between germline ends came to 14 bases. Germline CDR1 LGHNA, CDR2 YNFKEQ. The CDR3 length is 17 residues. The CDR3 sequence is CASSQLMTVNSGNTIYF. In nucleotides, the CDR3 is TGTGCCAGCAGCCAACTTATGACAGTCAACTCTGGAAACACCATATATTTT.

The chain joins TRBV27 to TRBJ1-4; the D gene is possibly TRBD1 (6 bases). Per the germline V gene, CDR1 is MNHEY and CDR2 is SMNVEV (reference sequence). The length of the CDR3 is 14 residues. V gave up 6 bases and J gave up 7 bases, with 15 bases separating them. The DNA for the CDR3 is TGTGCCAGCAGCCCAGGGGTGTCGAGTGAAAAACTGTTTTTT. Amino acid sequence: CASSPGVSSEKLFF. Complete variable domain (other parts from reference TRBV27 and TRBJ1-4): EAQVTQNPRYLITVTGKKLTVTCSQNMNHEYMSWYRQDPGLGLRQIYYSMNVEVTDKGDVPEGYKVSRKEKRNFPLILESPSPNQTSLYFCASSPGVSSEKLFFGSGTQLSVL.

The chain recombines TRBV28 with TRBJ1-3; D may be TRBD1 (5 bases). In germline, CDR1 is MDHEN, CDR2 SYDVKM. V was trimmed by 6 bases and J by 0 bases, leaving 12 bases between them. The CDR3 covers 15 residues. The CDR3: CASRQTGNSGNTIYF. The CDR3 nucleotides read TGTGCCAGCAGACAAACAGGAAACTCTGGAAACACCATATATTTT.

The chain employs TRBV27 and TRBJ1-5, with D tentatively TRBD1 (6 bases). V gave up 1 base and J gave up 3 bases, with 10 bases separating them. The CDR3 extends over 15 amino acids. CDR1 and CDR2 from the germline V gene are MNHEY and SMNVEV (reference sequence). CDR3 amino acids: CASSLLGGINQPQHF. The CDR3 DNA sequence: TGTGCCAGCAGTTTATTAGGGGGTATCAATCAGCCCCAGCATTTT.

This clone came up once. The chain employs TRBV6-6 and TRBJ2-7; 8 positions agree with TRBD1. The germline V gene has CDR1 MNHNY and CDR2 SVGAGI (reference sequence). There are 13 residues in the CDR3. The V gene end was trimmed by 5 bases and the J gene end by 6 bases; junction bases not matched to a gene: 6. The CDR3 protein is CASSNPTGGEQYF. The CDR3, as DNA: TGTGCCAGCAGTAACCCAACAGGGGGCGAGCAGTACTTC.

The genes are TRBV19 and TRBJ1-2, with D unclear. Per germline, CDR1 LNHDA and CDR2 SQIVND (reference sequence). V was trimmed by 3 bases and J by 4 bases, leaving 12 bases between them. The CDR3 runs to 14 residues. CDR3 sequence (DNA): TGTGCCAGTAGTATGGTGGGCGTACCCTATGGCTACACCTTC. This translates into CASSMVGVPYGYTF.

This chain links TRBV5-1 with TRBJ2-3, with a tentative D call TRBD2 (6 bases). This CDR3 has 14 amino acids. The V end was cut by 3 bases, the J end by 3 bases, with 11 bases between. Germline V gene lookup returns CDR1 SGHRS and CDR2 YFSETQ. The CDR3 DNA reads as TGCGCCAGCAGCTGGGCTGCGGGAACAGATACGCAGTATTTT. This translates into CASSWAAGTDTQYF.

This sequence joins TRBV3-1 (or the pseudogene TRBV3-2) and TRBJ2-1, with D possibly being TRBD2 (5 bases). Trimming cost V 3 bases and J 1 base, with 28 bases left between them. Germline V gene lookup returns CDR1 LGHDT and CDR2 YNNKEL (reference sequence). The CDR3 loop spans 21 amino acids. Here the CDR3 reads CASSQISPNLAGPRSYNEQFF. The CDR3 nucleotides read TGTGCCAGCAGCCAGATCTCCCCAAATCTAGCCGGGCCACGATCCTACAATGAGCAGTTCTTC.

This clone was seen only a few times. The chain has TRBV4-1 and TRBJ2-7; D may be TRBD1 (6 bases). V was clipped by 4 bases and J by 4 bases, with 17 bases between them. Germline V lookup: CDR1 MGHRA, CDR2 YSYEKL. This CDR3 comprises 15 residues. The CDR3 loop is CASSRGHSRAYEQYF. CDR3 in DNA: TGCGCCAGCAGCCGGGGACATTCGAGAGCGTACGAGCAGTACTTC.

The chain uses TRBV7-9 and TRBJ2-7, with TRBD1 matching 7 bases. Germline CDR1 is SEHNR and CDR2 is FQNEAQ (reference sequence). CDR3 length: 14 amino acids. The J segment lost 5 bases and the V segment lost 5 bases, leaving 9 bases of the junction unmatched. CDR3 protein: CASSPSLGGDEQYF. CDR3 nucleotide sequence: TGTGCCAGCAGCCCGTCTTTAGGGGGCGACGAGCAGTACTTC.

CDR3 DNA: TGTGCCACCAGCCATGGGGGGGGCCAATTCAATGAGCAGTTCTTC. Protein product: CATSHGGGQFNEQFF. The chain is built from TRBV15 and TRBJ2-1; perhaps TRBD2 as D (7 bases). V gave up 5 bases and J gave up 6 bases, with 17 bases separating them. The CDR3 spans 15 residues. Germline V CDR1 and CDR2: LNHNV, YYDKDF (reference sequence). The whole variable domain, filled in from reference TRBV15 and TRBJ2-1, reads DAMVIQNPRYQVTQFGKPVTLSCSQTLNHNVMYWYQQKSSQAPKLLFHYYDKDFNNEADTPDNFQSRRPNTSFCFLDIRSPGLGDTAMYLCATSHGGGQFNEQFFGPGTRLTVL.

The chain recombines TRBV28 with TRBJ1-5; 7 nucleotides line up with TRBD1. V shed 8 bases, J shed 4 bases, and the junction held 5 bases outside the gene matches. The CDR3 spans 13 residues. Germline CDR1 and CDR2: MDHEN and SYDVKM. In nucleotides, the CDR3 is TGTGCCAGCGCTCCACAGGGGAATCAGCCCCAGCATTTT. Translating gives CASAPQGNQPQHF.